Sequencing of this TCR beta chain was carried out in a study of post-analysis software for immune sequencing data. Turning to the study itself: The courses of disease that were included comprised relapsing-remitting, secondary progressive and progressive-relapsing multiple sclerosis.

Findings and caveats of the study: Controls had lower frequencies than patients of about 5 TRBV segments, which included TRBV5-6, TRBV5-1 and TRBV20-1. Significantly decreased normalized Chao1 diversity was recorded for multiple sclerosis patients relative to controls.

This clonotype was observed a handful of times. Its antigen is unknown. The CDR3 covers 16 residues. In germline, CDR1 is SGHTS, CDR2 YDEGEE. V shed 0 bases and J 9 bases; nucleotides not matched to a gene: 10. Presence of unique molecular identifiers characterized the TCR beta cDNA libraries. TCRdb reprocessed the PCR reads with MiXCR, giving one entry per CDR3 protein. The top ten hold less than 10% of the sample, which has 400,000 to 500,000 distinct CDR3 sequences, 39% seen once. The rearrangement joins TRBV5-8 to TRBJ2-1, with 9 bases lining up with TRBD1. Sequenced material: blood. The clonotype was recovered from a girl aged 2 to 9 with multiple sclerosis. In DNA form, the CDR3 reads TGTGCCAGCAGCTTGGGGGGTTGGACAGGGGCAGGTGAGCAGTTCTTC. Encoded protein: CASSLGGWTGAGEQFF.